This T cell receptor beta chain was sequenced in a study of blood T cell repertoires in COVID-19. In the study overall: Samples came from the United States, Italy and Spain, spanning acute and convalescent COVID-19.

Libraries were prepared by immunoSEQ multiplex PCR; TCRdb keeps only in-frame clonotypes and omits some of them. Altogether 100,000 to 120,000 clones are present, over 75% being singletons, with the ten largest covering 16%. The source of this sequence is a woman of 80 years or more with active or convalescent COVID-19. The sample comprised peripheral blood.

The CDR3 coding sequence is TGTGCCTGGAGCAGGGGGGAGACCCAGTACTTC. It codes for CAWSRGETQYF. The chain employs TRBV30 and TRBJ2-5, with 7 bases that match TRBD1. V was clipped by 3 bases and J by 5 bases; unmatched bases: 0. The germline V gene has CDR1 GTSNPN and CDR2 SVGIG (reference sequence). CDR3 length: 11 residues.